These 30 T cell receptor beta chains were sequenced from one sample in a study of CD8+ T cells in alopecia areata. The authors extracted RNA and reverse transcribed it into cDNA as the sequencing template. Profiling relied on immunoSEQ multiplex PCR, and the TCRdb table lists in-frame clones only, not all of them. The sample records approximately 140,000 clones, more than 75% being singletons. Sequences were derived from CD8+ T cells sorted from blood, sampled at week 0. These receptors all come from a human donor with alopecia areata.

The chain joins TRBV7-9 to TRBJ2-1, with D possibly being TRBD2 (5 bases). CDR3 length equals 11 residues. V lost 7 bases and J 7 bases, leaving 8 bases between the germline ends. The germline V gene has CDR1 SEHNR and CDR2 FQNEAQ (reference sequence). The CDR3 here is CASTPGNEQFF. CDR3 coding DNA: TGTGCCAGCACCCCGGGGAATGAGCAGTTCTTC.

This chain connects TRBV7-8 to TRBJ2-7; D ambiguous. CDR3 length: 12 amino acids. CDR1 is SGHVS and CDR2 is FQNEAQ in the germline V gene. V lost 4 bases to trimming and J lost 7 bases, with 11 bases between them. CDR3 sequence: CASSSLTLEQYF. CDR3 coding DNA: TGTGCCAGCAGCTCATTAACTTTAGAGCAGTACTTC.

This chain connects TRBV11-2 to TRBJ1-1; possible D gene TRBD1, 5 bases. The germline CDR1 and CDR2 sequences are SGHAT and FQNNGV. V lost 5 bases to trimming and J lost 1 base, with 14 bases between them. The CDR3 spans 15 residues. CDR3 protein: CASSPTGGGNTEAFF. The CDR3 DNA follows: TGTGCCAGCAGCCCCACCGGGGGGGGGAACACTGAAGCTTTCTTT.

CDR3 protein: CASSHGGRGSYEQYF. CDR3 DNA: TGTGCCAGCAGCCATGGAGGGAGAGGATCCTACGAGCAGTACTTC. The chain recombines TRBV13 with TRBJ2-5; tentatively, D is TRBD2 (6 bases). TRBJ2-7 matches the DNA end more closely, so the J call is doubtful. From germline, CDR1 is PRHDT and CDR2 FYEKMQ (reference sequence). This CDR3 has 15 amino acids.

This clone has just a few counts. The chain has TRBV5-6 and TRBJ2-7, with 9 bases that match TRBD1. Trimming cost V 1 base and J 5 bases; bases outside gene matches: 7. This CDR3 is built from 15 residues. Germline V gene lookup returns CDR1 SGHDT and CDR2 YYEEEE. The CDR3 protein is CASSLPGQGVDEQYF. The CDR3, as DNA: TGTGCCAGCAGCTTGCCGGGACAGGGCGTAGACGAGCAGTACTTC.

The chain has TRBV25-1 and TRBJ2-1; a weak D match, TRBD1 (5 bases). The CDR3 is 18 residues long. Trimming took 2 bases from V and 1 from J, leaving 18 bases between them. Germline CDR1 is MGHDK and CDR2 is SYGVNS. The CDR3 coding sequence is TGTGCCAGCAGTGAACCCGACAGATCCTTAAAGTCCTACAATGAGCAGTTCTTC. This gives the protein CASSEPDRSLKSYNEQFF. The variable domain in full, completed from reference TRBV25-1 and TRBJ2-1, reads EADIYQTPRYLVIGTGKKITLECSQTMGHDKMYWYQQDPGMELHLIHYSYGVNSTEKGDLSSESTVSRIRTEHFPLTLESARPSHTSQYLCASSEPDRSLKSYNEQFFGPGTRLTVL.

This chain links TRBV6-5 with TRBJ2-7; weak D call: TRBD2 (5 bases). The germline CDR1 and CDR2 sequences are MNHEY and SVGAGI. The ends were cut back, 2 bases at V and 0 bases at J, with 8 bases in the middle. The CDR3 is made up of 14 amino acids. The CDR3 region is CASSYEGSSYEQYF. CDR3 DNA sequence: TGTGCCAGCAGTTACGAAGGGAGCTCCTACGAGCAGTACTTC.

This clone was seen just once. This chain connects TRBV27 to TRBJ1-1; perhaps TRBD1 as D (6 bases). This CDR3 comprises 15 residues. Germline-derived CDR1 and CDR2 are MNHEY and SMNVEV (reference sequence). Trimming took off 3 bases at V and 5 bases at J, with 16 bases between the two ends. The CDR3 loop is CASSFEYTGRTEAFF. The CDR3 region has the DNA TGTGCCAGCAGTTTCGAATATACAGGGAGGACTGAAGCTTTCTTT.

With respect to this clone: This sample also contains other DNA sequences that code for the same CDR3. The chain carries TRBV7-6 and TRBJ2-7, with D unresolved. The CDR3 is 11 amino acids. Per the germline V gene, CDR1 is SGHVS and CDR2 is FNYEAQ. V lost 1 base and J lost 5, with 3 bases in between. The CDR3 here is CASSLGNEQYF. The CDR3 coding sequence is TGTGCCAGCAGCTTAGGTAACGAGCAGTACTTC.

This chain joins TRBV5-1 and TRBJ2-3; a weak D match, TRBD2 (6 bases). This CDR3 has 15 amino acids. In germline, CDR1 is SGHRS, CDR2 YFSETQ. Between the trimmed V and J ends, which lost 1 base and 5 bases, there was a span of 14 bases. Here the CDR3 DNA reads TGCGCCAGCAGCTTGACTAGCTCTAAGGGAGATACGCAGTATTTT. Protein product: CASSLTSSKGDTQYF.

The CDR3 region has the DNA TGCGCCAGCAGCCAAGGGGGGTACGAGCAGTACTTC. Its translation is CASSQGGYEQYF. The rearrangement links TRBV10-2 to TRBJ2-7; D tentatively reads TRBD1 or TRBD2 (6 bases each). The length of the CDR3 is 12 residues. Germline-derived CDR1 and CDR2 are WSHSY and SAAADI. V lost 6 bases and J 4 bases, leaving 10 bases between the germline ends.

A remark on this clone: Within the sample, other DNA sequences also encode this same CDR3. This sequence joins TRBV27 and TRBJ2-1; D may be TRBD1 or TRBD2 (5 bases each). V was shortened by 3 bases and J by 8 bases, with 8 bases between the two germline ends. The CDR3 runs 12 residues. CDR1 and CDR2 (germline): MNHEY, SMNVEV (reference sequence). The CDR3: CASSFRGDEQFF. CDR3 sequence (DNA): TGTGCCAGCAGTTTTCGAGGGGATGAGCAGTTCTTC.

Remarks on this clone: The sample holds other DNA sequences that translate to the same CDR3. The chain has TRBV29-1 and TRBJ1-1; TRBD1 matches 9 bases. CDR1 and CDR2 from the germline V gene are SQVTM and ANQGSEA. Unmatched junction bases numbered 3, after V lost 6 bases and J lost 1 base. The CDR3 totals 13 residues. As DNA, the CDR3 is TGCAGCGTGGGGACAGGGCAGAACACTGAAGCTTTCTTT. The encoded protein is CSVGTGQNTEAFF.

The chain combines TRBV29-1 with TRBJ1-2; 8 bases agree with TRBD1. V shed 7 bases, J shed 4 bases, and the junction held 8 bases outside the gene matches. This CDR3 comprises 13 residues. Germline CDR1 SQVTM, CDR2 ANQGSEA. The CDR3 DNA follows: TGCAGCGCCCCCGGACAGGGCCCCTATGGCTACACCTTC. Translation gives CSAPGQGPYGYTF.

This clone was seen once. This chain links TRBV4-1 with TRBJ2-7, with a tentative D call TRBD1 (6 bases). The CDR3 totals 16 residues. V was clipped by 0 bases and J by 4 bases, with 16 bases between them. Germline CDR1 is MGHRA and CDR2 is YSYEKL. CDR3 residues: CASSQDRTGWIYEQYF. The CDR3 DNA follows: TGCGCCAGCAGCCAAGATAGAACAGGGTGGATTTACGAGCAGTACTTC.

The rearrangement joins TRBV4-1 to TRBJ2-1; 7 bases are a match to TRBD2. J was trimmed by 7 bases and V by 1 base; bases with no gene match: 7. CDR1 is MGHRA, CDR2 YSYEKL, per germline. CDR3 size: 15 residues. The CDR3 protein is CASSQVAGVGNEQFF. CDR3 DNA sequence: TGCGCCAGCAGCCAAGTGGCGGGAGTGGGTAATGAGCAGTTCTTC.

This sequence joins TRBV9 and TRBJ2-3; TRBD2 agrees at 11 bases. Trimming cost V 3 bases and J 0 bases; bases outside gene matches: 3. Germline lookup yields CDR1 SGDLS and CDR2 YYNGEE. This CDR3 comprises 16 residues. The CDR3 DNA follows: TGTGCCAGCAGCGAGGGACTAGCGGCTAGCACAGATACGCAGTATTTT. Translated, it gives CASSEGLAASTDTQYF.

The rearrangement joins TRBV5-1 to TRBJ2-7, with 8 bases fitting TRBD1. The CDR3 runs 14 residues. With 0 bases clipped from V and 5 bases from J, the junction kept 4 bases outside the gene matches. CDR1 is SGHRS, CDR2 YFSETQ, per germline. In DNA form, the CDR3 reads TGCGCCAGCAGCTTGGCAAACAGGGGGGACGAGCAGTACTTC. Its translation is CASSLANRGDEQYF.

The CDR3 here is CASSLGTTLGEQYF. CDR3 DNA: TGTGCCAGCAGCCTTGGGACTACCCTTGGGGAGCAGTACTTC. V and J are TRBV7-9 and TRBJ2-7; 7 nucleotides align to TRBD2. Germline CDR1 reads SEHNR; CDR2 reads FQNEAQ (reference sequence). The CDR3 sequence is 14 residues long. The junction had 11 bases not matched to a gene; V was cut back by 5 bases and J by 7 bases.

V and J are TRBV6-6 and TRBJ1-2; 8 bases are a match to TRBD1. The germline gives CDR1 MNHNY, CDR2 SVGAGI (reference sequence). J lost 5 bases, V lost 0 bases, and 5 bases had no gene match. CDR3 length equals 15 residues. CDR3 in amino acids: CASSYSLDRDYGYTF. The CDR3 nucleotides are TGTGCCAGCAGTTACTCCTTGGACAGGGATTATGGCTACACCTTC.

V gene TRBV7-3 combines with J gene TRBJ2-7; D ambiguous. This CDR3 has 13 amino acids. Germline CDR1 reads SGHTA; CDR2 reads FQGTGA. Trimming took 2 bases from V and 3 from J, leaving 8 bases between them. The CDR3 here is CASSLGVNYEQYF. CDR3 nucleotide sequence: TGTGCCAGCAGCTTAGGGGTAAACTACGAGCAGTACTTC.

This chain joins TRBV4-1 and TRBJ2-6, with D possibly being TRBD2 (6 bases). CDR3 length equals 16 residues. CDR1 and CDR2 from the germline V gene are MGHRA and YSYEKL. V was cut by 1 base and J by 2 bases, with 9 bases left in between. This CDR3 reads CASSQVGGAGANVLTF. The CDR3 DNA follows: TGCGCCAGCAGCCAAGTAGGAGGGGCTGGGGCCAACGTCCTGACTTTC.

The CDR3 DNA reads TGTGCCGCCCTTAGGGGGAACGAGCAGTACTTC. The encoded protein is CAALRGNEQYF. The V call is TRBV30, the J call TRBJ2-7; maybe TRBD1 (6 bases). The V end lost 8 bases, the J end lost 5 bases, and 13 bases lay between the germline ends. Germline V lookup: CDR1 GTSNPN, CDR2 SVGIG (reference sequence). The CDR3 consists of 11 residues.

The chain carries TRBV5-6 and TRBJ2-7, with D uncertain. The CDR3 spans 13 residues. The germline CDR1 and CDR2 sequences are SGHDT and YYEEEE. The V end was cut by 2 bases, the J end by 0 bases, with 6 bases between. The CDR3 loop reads CASSFRDSYEQYF. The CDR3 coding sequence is TGTGCCAGCAGCTTTAGGGACTCCTACGAGCAGTACTTC.

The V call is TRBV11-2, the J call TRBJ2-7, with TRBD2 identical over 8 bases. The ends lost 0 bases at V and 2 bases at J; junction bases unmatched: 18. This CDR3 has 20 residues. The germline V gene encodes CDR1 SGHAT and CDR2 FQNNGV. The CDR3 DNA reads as TGTGCCAGCAGCTTAGATGCGACTAGCGTTGGGCCCACCACCCCCTACGAGCAGTACTTC. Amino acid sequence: CASSLDATSVGPTTPYEQYF.

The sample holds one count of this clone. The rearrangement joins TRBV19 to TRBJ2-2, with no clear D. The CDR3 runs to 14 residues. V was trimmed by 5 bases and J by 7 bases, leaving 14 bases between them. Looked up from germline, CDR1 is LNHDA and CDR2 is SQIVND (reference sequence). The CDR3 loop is CASSLLFPRGELFF. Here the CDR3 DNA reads TGTGCCAGTAGTCTCTTATTCCCGCGCGGGGAGCTGTTTTTT.

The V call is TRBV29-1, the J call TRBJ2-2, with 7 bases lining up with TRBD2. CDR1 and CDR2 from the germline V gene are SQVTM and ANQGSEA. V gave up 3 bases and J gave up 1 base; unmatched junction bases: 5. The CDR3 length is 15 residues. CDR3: CSVDGGTKNTGELFF. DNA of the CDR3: TGCAGCGTTGACGGCGGGACTAAGAACACCGGGGAGCTGTTTTTT.

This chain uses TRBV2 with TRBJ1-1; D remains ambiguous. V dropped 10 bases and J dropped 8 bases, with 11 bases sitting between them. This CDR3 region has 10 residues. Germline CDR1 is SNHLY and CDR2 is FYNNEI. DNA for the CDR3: TGTGCCACGAAGGCACACGAAGCTTTCTTT. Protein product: CATKAHEAFF.

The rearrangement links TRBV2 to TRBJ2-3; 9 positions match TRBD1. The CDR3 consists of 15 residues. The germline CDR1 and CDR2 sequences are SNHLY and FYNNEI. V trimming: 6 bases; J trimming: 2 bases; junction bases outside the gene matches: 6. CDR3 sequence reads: CASRETGGVTDTQYF. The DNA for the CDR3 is TGTGCCAGCAGAGAGACAGGGGGAGTCACAGATACGCAGTATTTT. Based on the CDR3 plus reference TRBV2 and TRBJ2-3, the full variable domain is EPEVTQTPSHQVTQMGQEVILRCVPISNHLYFYWYRQILGQKVEFLVSFYNNEISEKSEIFDDQFSVERPDGSNFTLKIRSTKLEDSAMYFCASRETGGVTDTQYFGPGTRLTVL.

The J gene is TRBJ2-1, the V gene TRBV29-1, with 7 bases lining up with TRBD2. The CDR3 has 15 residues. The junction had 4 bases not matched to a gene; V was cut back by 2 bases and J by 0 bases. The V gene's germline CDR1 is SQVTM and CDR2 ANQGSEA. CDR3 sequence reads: CSVEWEGSSYNEQFF. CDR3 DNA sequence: TGCAGCGTTGAATGGGAGGGGAGCTCCTACAATGAGCAGTTCTTC.